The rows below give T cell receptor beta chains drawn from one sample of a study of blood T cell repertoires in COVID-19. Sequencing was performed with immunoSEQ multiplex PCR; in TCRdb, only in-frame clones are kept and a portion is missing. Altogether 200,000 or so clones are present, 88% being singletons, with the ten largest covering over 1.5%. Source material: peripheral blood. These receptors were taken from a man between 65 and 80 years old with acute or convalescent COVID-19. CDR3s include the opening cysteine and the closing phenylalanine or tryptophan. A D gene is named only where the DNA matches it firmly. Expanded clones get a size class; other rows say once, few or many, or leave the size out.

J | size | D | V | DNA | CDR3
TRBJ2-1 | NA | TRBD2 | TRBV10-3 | TGTGCCTCCCACCCTAGCGGAAGCTCCTACAATGAGCAGTTCTTC | CASHPSGSSYNEQFF
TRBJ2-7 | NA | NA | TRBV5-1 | TGCGCCAGCAGCTTTGGGCTAAGCTACGAGCAGTACTTC | CASSFGLSYEQYF
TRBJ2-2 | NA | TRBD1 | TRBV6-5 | TGTGCCAGCAGAAGGGACAGGGGGTCCGGGGAGCTGTTTTTT | CASRRDRGSGELFF
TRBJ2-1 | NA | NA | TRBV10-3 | TGTGCCATCAGTGAGTCTGTGGGGCACAATGAGCAGTTCTTC | CAISESVGHNEQFF
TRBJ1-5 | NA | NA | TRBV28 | TGTGCCAGCAGTCAACCTCTATGGCCCCAGCATTTT | CASSQPLWPQHF
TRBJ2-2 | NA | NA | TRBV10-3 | TGTGCCATGAACCTGAGTATAGGGCGCGCGGGCACCGGGGAGCTGTTTTTT | CAMNLSIGRAGTGELFF
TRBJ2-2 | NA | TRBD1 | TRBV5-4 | TGTGCCAGCAGCTATACAGGGGGAAGTACCGGGGAGCTGTTTTTT | CASSYTGGSTGELFF
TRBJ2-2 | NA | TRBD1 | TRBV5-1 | TGCGCCAGCAGCACGGACAGGGGCAACACCGGGGAGCTGTTTTTT | CASSTDRGNTGELFF
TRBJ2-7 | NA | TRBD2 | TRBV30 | TGTGCCTGGTGTCGGGCGGGAGAAGCCTACGAGCAGTACTTC | CAWCRAGEAYEQYF
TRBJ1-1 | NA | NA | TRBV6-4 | TGTGCCAGCAGTCCCCAGGCGAACACTGAAGCTTTCTTT | CASSPQANTEAFF
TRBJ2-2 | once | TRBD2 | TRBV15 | TGTGCCACCAGCAGAAGCCTCGGGACTAGCAGGTCCGGGGAGCTGTTTTTT | CATSRSLGTSRSGELFF
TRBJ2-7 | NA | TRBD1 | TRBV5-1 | TGCGCCAGCAGCTTGGAAGGACAGGGGATGGAGCAGTACTTC | CASSLEGQGMEQYF
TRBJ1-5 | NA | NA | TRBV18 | TGTGCCAGCTCACGAGGACAGAAGCAGCCCCAGCATTTT | CASSRGQKQPQHF
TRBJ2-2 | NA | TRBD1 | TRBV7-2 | TGTGCCAGCAGCCAAGGACAGGGCTTAGTAGCCGGGGAGCTGTTTTTT | CASSQGQGLVAGELFF
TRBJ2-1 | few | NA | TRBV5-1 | TGCGCCAGCAGCCCCCATAATGAGCAGTTCTTC | CASSPHNEQFF
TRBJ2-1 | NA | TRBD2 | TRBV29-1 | TGCAGCGTTCAACGGGCTAGCGGGTACAATGAGCAGTTCTTC | CSVQRASGYNEQFF
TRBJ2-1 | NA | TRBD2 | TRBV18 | TGTGCCAGCTCACCGGTAACTAGCGGGAGCCATGAGCAGTTCTTC | CASSPVTSGSHEQFF
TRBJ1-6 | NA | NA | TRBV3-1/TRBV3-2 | TGTGCCAGCAGCCAAGAGGGGGGGTTTAATTCACCCCTCCACTTT | CASSQEGGFNSPLHF
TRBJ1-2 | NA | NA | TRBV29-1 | TGCAGCGTTGAGAGGAACTATCGCTACACCTTC | CSVERNYRYTF
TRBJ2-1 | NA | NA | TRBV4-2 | TGTGCCAGCAGCCAAGCTGACAGGCCAACGCTACGCAATGAGCAGTTCTTC | CASSQADRPTLRNEQFF
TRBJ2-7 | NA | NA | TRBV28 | TGTGCCAGCAGTGTAGAGGGAGGGGGTGTCTCCTACGAGCAGTACTTC | CASSVEGGGVSYEQYF
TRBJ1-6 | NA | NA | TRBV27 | TGTGCCAGCAGTTTAGCAGGGCCCTATAATTCACCCCTCCACTTT | CASSLAGPYNSPLHF
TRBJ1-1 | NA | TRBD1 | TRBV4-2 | TGTGCCAGCAGCCAAGACCGGGCCTTAAGGGGGCCTGAAGCTTTCTTT | CASSQDRALRGPEAFF
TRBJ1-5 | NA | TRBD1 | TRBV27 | TGTGCCAGCAGCTCTGGACAGGCTAACAATCAGCCCCAGCATTTT | CASSSGQANNQPQHF
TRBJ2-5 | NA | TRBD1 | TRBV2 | TGTGCCAGCACTACGGACAGGGGGCCTTGGGAGACCCAGTACTTC | CASTTDRGPWETQYF
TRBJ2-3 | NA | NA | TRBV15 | TGTGCCACCAGCAGAGTTACGGGAGCTAGGGATACGCAGTATTTT | CATSRVTGARDTQYF
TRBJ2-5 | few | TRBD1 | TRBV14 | TGTGCCAGCGGGACAGGGGCTAAGACCCAGTACTTC | CASGTGAKTQYF
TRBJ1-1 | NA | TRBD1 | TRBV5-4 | TGTGCCAGCTTTCCAGGGGGGAGGCTGAGCACTGAAGCTTTCTTT | CASFPGGRLSTEAFF
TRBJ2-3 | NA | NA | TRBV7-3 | TGTGCCAGCAGCCTAAACGGGGACAAAATAAGCACAGATACGCAGTATTTT | CASSLNGDKISTDTQYF
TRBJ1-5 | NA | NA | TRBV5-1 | TGCGCCAGCAGCTCCCTGGGGGGAGGACAGCCCCAGCATTTT | CASSSLGGGQPQHF
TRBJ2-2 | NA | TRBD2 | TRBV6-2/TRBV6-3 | TGTGCCAGCAGTTGGACTAGCGGGAGAACGGGCACCGGGGAGCTGTTTTTT | CASSWTSGRTGTGELFF
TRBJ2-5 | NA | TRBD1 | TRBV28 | TGTGCCAGCAGCCGGACAGGGATGGAGACCCAGTACTTC | CASSRTGMETQYF
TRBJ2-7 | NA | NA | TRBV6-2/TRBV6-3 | TGTGCCAGCAGTTACTTACCGACGGGGGCCTACGAGCAGTACTTC | CASSYLPTGAYEQYF
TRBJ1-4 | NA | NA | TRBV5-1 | TGCGCCAGCAGCTTGGACCCTATCATGGCAGGGGAAAAACTGTTTTTT | CASSLDPIMAGEKLFF